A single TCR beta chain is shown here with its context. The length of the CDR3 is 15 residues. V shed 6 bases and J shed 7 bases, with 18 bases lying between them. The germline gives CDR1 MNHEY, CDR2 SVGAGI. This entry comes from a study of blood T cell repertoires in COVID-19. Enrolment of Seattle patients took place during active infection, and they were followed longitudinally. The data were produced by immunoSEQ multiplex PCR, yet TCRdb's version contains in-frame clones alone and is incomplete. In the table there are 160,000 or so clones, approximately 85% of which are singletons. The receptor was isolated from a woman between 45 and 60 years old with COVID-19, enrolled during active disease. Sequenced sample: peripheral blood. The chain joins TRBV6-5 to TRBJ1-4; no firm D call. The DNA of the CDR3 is TGTGCCAGCAGGGGCGCGGGGAACCATGGTGAAAAACTGTTTTTT. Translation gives CASRGAGNHGEKLFF.